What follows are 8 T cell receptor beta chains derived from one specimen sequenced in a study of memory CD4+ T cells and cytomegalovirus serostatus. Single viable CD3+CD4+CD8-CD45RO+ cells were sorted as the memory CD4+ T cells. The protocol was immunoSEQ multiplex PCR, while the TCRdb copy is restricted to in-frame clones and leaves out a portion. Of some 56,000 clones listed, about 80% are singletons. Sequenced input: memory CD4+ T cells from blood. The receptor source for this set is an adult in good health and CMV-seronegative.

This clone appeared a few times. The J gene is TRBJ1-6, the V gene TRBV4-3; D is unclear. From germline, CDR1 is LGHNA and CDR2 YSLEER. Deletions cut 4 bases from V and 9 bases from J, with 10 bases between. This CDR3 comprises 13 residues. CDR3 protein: CASSPSLSSPLHF. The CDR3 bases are TGCGCCAGCAGCCCAAGTTTGTCTTCACCCCTCCACTTT.

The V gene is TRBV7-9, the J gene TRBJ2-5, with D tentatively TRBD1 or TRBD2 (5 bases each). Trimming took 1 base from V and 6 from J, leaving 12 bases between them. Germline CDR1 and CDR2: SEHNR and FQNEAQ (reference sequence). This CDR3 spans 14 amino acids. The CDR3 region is CASSLEGEGKTQYF. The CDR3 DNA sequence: TGTGCCAGCAGCTTAGAGGGAGAGGGGAAGACCCAGTACTTC.

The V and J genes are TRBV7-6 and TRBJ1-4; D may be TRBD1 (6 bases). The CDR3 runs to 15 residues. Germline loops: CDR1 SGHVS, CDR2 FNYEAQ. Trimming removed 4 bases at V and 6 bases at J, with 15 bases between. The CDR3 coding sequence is TGTGCCAGCAGCTCCCCCCAGGGGCCCTATGAAAAACTGTTTTTT. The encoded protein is CASSSPQGPYEKLFF.

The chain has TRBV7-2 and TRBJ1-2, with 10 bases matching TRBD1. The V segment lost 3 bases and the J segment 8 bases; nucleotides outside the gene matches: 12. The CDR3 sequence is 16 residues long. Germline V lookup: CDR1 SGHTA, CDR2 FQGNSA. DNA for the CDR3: TGTGCCAGCAGCTTCCCGGGACAGGGGAGGATTAACGGCTACACCTTC. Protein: CASSFPGQGRINGYTF.

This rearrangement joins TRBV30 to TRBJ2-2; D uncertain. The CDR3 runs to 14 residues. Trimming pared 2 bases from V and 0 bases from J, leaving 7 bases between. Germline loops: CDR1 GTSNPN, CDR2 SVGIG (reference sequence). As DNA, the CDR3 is TGTGCCTGGAGTATCCCGCCGAACACCGGGGAGCTGTTTTTT. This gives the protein CAWSIPPNTGELFF.

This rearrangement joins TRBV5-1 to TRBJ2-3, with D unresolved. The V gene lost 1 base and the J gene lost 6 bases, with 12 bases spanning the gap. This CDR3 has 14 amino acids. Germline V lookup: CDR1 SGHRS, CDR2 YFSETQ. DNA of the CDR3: TGCGCCAGCAGCTTGAACTGGGCTTGGGATACGCAGTATTTT. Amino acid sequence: CASSLNWAWDTQYF.

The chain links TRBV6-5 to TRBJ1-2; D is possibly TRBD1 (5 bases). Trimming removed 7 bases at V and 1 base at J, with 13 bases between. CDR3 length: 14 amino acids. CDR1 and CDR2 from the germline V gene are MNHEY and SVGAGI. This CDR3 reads CASTRGLGNYGYTF. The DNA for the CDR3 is TGTGCCAGCACGAGGGGCCTGGGTAACTATGGCTACACCTTC.

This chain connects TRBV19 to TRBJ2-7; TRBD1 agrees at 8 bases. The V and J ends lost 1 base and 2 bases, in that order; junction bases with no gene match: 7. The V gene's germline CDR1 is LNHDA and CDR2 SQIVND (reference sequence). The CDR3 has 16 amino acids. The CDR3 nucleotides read TGTGCCAGTAGTATAGTGACGGGACAGGAGGCCTACGAGCAGTACTTC. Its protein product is CASSIVTGQEAYEQYF.